The 5 T cell receptor beta chains presented below share a single source sample, sequenced in a study of CD8 T cells in ankylosing spondylitis. Via MiXCR, TCRdb re-called the 5' RACE reads, giving one row per CDR3 protein. Altogether a few hundred thousand distinct CDR3 sequences are present, roughly 17% being singletons, with the ten largest covering 1%. For these receptors, no antigen is known. Study outcomes and limitations: The study identified a TCR beta motif of under ten highly homologous variants that appeared characteristic of ankylosing spondylitis blood.

The sequenced sample consisted of blood, either unsorted or a sorted T cell fraction (not recorded which). The receptors were sampled from a male donor with ankylosing spondylitis.

In this sample, this clonotype turned up a few times. This rearrangement joins TRBV11-2 to TRBJ2-1; 12 bases are a match to TRBD2. The germline CDR1 and CDR2 sequences are SGHAT and FQNNGV. Losses at the gene ends were 5 bases for V and 10 bases for J; bases not matched to a gene: 21. The CDR3 sequence is 19 residues long. The CDR3 protein is CASSPRTSGVSSKTVEQFF. DNA of the CDR3: TGTGCCAGCAGCCCCAGGACTAGCGGGGTTTCAAGTAAGACGGTCGAGCAGTTCTTC.

This clonotype showed up just a few times. V gene TRBV5-6 combines with J gene TRBJ1-1; no firm D call. CDR1 SGHDT and CDR2 YYEEEE come from the germline V gene. V lost 0 bases and J lost 3, with 15 bases in between. This CDR3 spans 16 amino acids. The CDR3 nucleotides are TGTGCCAGCAGCTTGGCCGCATCGGGGAGGGACACTGAAGCTTTCTTT. It is translated as CASSLAASGRDTEAFF.

This chain links TRBV5-1 with TRBJ2-3; 7 bases agree with TRBD2. Germline assignment: CDR1 SGHRS and CDR2 YFSETQ. V shed 6 bases, J shed 2 bases, and the junction held 12 bases outside the gene matches. The CDR3 covers 16 residues. The chain's CDR3 is CASTLIAGPTTDTQYF. The CDR3 coding sequence is TGCGCCAGCACCCTAATAGCGGGTCCGACCACAGATACGCAGTATTTT.

This clonotype was observed many times. This chain joins TRBV19 and TRBJ1-5; no clear D gene. Per the germline V gene, CDR1 is LNHDA and CDR2 is SQIVND (reference sequence). V was pared by 0 bases and J by 4 bases, with 10 bases between. This CDR3 spans 15 amino acids. This CDR3 reads CASSIDFRSNQPQHF. The CDR3, as DNA: TGTGCCAGTAGTATAGATTTCCGGTCTAATCAGCCCCAGCATTTT.

The table lists this clonotype with a few counts. This sequence joins TRBV9 and TRBJ2-7; 9 bases match TRBD1. This CDR3 region has 14 residues. V dropped 3 bases and J dropped 2; count of bases not matched to a gene: 3. Germline V gene sequence: CDR1 SGDLS, CDR2 YYNGEE. This chain's CDR3 is CASSGDRVAYEQYF. In DNA, the CDR3 is TGTGCCAGCAGCGGGGACAGGGTAGCCTACGAGCAGTACTTC.